These T cell receptor beta chains were read from a single sample in a study of patients and donors after allogeneic stem cell transplantation. One entry per CDR3 protein results from TCRdb running MiXCR on the RT-PCR reads. The sample lists 800,000 to 1,000,000 distinct CDR3 sequences; approximately 19% were seen once. The sample consisted of blood, either unsorted or a sorted T cell fraction (not recorded which). All receptors come from a human donor who was either an allogeneic HSCT recipient or a stem cell or donor lymphocyte infusion donor (not recorded which). It is not recorded whose cells these are; they may come from a transplant donor. Each CDR3 is given with its conserved first and last residue. A D gene is named only where the DNA matches it firmly. The size field is filled for only some rows; it gives once, few, many or a size class.

j_gene: TRBJ2-1
d_gene: TRBD2
abundance: few
v_gene: TRBV10-3
CDR3aa: CAISDSASGGAYNEQFF
CDR3nt: TGTGCCATCAGTGACTCGGCTAGCGGGGGGGCCTACAATGAGCAGTTCTTC

j_gene: TRBJ2-5
d_gene: TRBD1
abundance: .
v_gene: TRBV12-3/TRBV12-4
CDR3aa: CASSRPTGEKETQYF
CDR3nt: TGTGCCAGCAGCCGTCCGACAGGGGAGAAAGAGACCCAGTACTTC

j_gene: TRBJ1-6
d_gene: .
abundance: .
v_gene: TRBV2
CDR3aa: CASSGDGHSPLHF
CDR3nt: TGTGCCAGCAGTGGGGACGGTCATTCACCCCTCCACTTT

j_gene: TRBJ1-5
d_gene: .
abundance: few
v_gene: TRBV6-2/TRBV6-3
CDR3aa: CASSYSMQGNQPQHF
CDR3nt: TGTGCCAGCAGTTACTCGATGCAGGGCAATCAGCCCCAGCATTTT

j_gene: TRBJ2-1
d_gene: .
abundance: .
v_gene: TRBV6-5
CDR3aa: CASSYDRTAYNEQFF
CDR3nt: TGTGCCAGCAGTTACGATAGAACGGCCTACAATGAGCAGTTCTTC

j_gene: TRBJ1-5
d_gene: .
abundance: .
v_gene: TRBV12-3/TRBV12-4
CDR3aa: CASSLAQGRGRPQHF
CDR3nt: TGTGCCAGCAGTTTAGCGCAGGGACGTGGGAGGCCCCAGCATTTT

j_gene: TRBJ2-3
d_gene: .
abundance: few
v_gene: TRBV20-1
CDR3aa: CSARDLSRSTDTQYF
CDR3nt: TGCAGTGCTAGGGATCTATCCCGAAGCACAGATACGCAGTATTTT

j_gene: TRBJ2-3
d_gene: .
abundance: .
v_gene: TRBV6-5
CDR3aa: CASSRGRNTQYF
CDR3nt: TGTGCCAGCAGTAGAGGGAGAAATACGCAGTATTTT

j_gene: TRBJ2-7
d_gene: .
abundance: few
v_gene: TRBV12-3/TRBV12-4
CDR3aa: CASSPRTEYEQYF
CDR3nt: TGTGCCAGCAGCCCCCGGACAGAGTACGAGCAGTACTTC

j_gene: TRBJ2-1
d_gene: .
abundance: .
v_gene: TRBV9
CDR3aa: CASSVGSTGRSSEQFF
CDR3nt: TGTGCCAGCAGCGTAGGGTCGACAGGTAGAAGTAGTGAGCAGTTCTTC

j_gene: TRBJ2-2
d_gene: TRBD1
abundance: .
v_gene: TRBV12-3/TRBV12-4
CDR3aa: CASSPTGGEAGELFF
CDR3nt: TGTGCCAGCAGCCCCACAGGGGGCGAGGCCGGGGAGCTGTTTTTT

j_gene: TRBJ2-7
d_gene: .
abundance: .
v_gene: TRBV11-3
CDR3aa: CASSSWVASASEEQYF
CDR3nt: TGTGCCAGCAGCTCTTGGGTGGCTAGCGCGAGTGAGGAGCAGTACTTC

j_gene: TRBJ2-1
d_gene: TRBD2
abundance: .
v_gene: TRBV24-1
CDR3aa: CATSDLGLAGGPSSYNEQFF
CDR3nt: TGTGCCACCAGTGATTTAGGACTAGCGGGAGGACCGAGCTCCTACAATGAGCAGTTCTTC

j_gene: TRBJ1-2
d_gene: .
abundance: .
v_gene: TRBV5-1
CDR3aa: CASSLDQMYGYTF
CDR3nt: TGCGCCAGCAGCTTGGACCAGATGTATGGCTACACCTTC

j_gene: TRBJ2-5
d_gene: TRBD2
abundance: few
v_gene: TRBV15
CDR3aa: CATSRPLAGGIQETQYF
CDR3nt: TGTGCCACCAGCAGACCGCTAGCGGGAGGGATCCAAGAGACCCAGTACTTC

j_gene: TRBJ2-1
d_gene: .
abundance: once
v_gene: TRBV24-1
CDR3aa: CATSDLRTPVNEQFF
CDR3nt: TGTGCCACCAGTGATTTAAGGACTCCCGTTAATGAGCAGTTCTTC

j_gene: TRBJ2-1
d_gene: TRBD2
abundance: few
v_gene: TRBV9
CDR3aa: CASSLGLAGESEQFF
CDR3nt: TGTGCCAGCAGCCTGGGACTAGCGGGAGAGAGTGAGCAGTTCTTC

j_gene: TRBJ2-3
d_gene: TRBD2
abundance: few
v_gene: TRBV28
CDR3aa: CASSLVLAGGPDSTDTQYF
CDR3nt: TGTGCCAGCAGTTTAGTCTTAGCGGGAGGACCAGATAGCACAGATACGCAGTATTTT

j_gene: TRBJ2-1
d_gene: TRBD1
abundance: few
v_gene: TRBV12-3/TRBV12-4
CDR3aa: CASRPPGQGAFGEQFF
CDR3nt: TGTGCCAGCAGACCTCCGGGACAGGGGGCATTCGGTGAGCAGTTCTTC

j_gene: TRBJ1-1
d_gene: .
abundance: .
v_gene: TRBV3-1
CDR3aa: CASSLNKGGTEAFF
CDR3nt: TGTGCCAGCAGCCTGAATAAGGGAGGCACTGAAGCTTTCTTT

j_gene: TRBJ2-2
d_gene: TRBD1
abundance: .
v_gene: TRBV4-1
CDR3aa: CASSLRQGLDRELFF
CDR3nt: TGCGCCAGCAGCCTCCGACAGGGATTGGACCGGGAGCTGTTTTTT

j_gene: TRBJ1-4
d_gene: .
abundance: .
v_gene: TRBV5-1
CDR3aa: CASSLAGREEKLFF
CDR3nt: TGCGCCAGCAGCTTGGCAGGGCGGGAAGAAAAACTGTTTTTT

j_gene: TRBJ1-1
d_gene: .
abundance: many
v_gene: TRBV12-3/TRBV12-4
CDR3aa: CASSLRVTDRQAFF
CDR3nt: TGTGCCAGCAGTTTAAGGGTGACGGACAGACAAGCTTTCTTT

j_gene: TRBJ1-6
d_gene: TRBD1
abundance: few
v_gene: TRBV18
CDR3aa: CASSPFKQGPNSPLHF
CDR3nt: TGTGCCAGCTCACCCTTTAAACAGGGGCCTAATTCACCCCTCCACTTT

j_gene: TRBJ2-3
d_gene: TRBD2
abundance: .
v_gene: TRBV20-1
CDR3aa: CSAREGLAGTQYF
CDR3nt: TGCAGTGCTAGAGAAGGACTAGCGGGAACGCAGTATTTT

j_gene: TRBJ1-3
d_gene: .
abundance: .
v_gene: TRBV27
CDR3aa: CASSLSGPSGNTIYF
CDR3nt: TGTGCCAGCAGTTTAAGCGGACCCTCTGGAAACACCATATATTTT

j_gene: TRBJ2-7
d_gene: .
abundance: many
v_gene: TRBV12-3/TRBV12-4
CDR3aa: CASTRDHTYEQYF
CDR3nt: TGTGCCAGCACCCGGGACCATACCTACGAGCAGTACTTC

j_gene: TRBJ1-2
d_gene: .
abundance: many
v_gene: TRBV20-1
CDR3aa: CSGNGGMLYGYTF
CDR3nt: TGCAGTGGAAACGGCGGTATGCTCTATGGCTACACCTTC

j_gene: TRBJ1-1
d_gene: .
abundance: .
v_gene: TRBV30
CDR3aa: CAWSVDGGSIVAFF
CDR3nt: TGTGCCTGGAGTGTGGACGGAGGGTCGATCGTAGCTTTCTTT

j_gene: TRBJ2-5
d_gene: .
abundance: .
v_gene: TRBV12-3/TRBV12-4
CDR3aa: CASGGLQETQYF
CDR3nt: TGTGCCAGCGGGGGACTCCAAGAGACCCAGTACTTC

j_gene: TRBJ2-2
d_gene: .
abundance: .
v_gene: TRBV5-1
CDR3aa: CASSFGAATGELFF
CDR3nt: TGCGCCAGCAGCTTCGGGGCCGCCACCGGGGAGCTGTTTTTT

j_gene: TRBJ1-1
d_gene: .
abundance: few
v_gene: TRBV20-1
CDR3aa: CSASEGEAFF
CDR3nt: TGCAGTGCTAGTGAGGGTGAAGCTTTCTTT

j_gene: TRBJ2-4
d_gene: TRBD1
abundance: few
v_gene: TRBV4-1
CDR3aa: CASSLRDRPKALVAKNIQYF
CDR3nt: TGCGCCAGCAGCCTCCGGGACAGACCTAAAGCCTTAGTAGCCAAAAACATTCAGTACTTC

j_gene: TRBJ1-5
d_gene: .
abundance: many
v_gene: TRBV12-3/TRBV12-4
CDR3aa: CASSLGTNQPQHF
CDR3nt: TGTGCCAGCAGTTTGGGCACAAATCAGCCCCAGCATTTT

j_gene: TRBJ2-4
d_gene: TRBD1
abundance: .
v_gene: TRBV19
CDR3aa: CASSNWTGGKNIQYF
CDR3nt: TGTGCCAGTAGCAACTGGACAGGGGGGAAAAACATTCAGTACTTC

j_gene: TRBJ1-4
d_gene: .
abundance: few
v_gene: TRBV4-2
CDR3aa: CASSQGTQLTNEKLFF
CDR3nt: TGTGCCAGCAGCCAAGGGACGCAGCTAACTAATGAAAAACTGTTTTTT

j_gene: TRBJ2-3
d_gene: .
abundance: .
v_gene: TRBV12-3/TRBV12-4
CDR3aa: CASSKIAYTQYF
CDR3nt: TGTGCCAGCAGTAAGATAGCATATACGCAGTATTTT

j_gene: TRBJ2-7
d_gene: TRBD2
abundance: few
v_gene: TRBV12-3/TRBV12-4
CDR3aa: CASSPLGAGALYEQYF
CDR3nt: TGTGCCAGCAGTCCCTTAGGAGCGGGAGCGTTGTACGAGCAGTACTTC

j_gene: TRBJ2-1
d_gene: .
abundance: many
v_gene: TRBV4-2
CDR3aa: CASSQDDMELEQFF
CDR3nt: TGTGCCAGCAGCCAAGATGACATGGAATTAGAGCAGTTCTTC